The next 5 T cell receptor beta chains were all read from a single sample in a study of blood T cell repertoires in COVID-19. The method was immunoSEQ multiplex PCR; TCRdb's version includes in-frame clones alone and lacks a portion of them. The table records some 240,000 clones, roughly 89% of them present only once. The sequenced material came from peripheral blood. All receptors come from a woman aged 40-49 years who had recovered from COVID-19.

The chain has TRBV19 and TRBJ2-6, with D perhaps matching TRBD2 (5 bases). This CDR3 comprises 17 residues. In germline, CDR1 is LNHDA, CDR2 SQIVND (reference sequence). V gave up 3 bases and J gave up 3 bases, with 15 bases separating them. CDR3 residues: CASSILGSLSGANVLTF. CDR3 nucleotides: TGTGCCAGTAGTATCCTGGGGAGCTTGAGTGGGGCCAACGTCCTGACTTTC.

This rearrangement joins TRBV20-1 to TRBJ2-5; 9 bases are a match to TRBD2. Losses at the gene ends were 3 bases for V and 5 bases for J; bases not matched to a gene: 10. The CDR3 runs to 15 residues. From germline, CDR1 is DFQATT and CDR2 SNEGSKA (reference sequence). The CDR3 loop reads CSASQRGVRRETQYF. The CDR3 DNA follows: TGCAGTGCTAGTCAGCGGGGGGTCCGCCGGGAGACCCAGTACTTC.

The chain's CDR3 is CASSGTGQETQYF. The CDR3 nucleotides are TGCGCCAGCAGCGGGACAGGGCAAGAGACCCAGTACTTC. V gene TRBV5-1 combines with J gene TRBJ2-5, with TRBD1 matching over 9 bases. The CDR3 length is 13 residues. In germline, CDR1 is SGHRS, CDR2 YFSETQ. The junction had 0 bases not matched to a gene; V was cut back by 4 bases and J by 2 bases. Using reference TRBV5-1 and TRBJ2-5 for the parts outside the CDR3, the full variable domain is KAGVTQTPRYLIKTRGQQVTLSCSPISGHRSVSWYQQTPGQGLQFLFEYFSETQRNKGNFPGRFSGRQFSNSRSEMNVSTLELGDSALYLCASSGTGQETQYFGPGTRLLVL.

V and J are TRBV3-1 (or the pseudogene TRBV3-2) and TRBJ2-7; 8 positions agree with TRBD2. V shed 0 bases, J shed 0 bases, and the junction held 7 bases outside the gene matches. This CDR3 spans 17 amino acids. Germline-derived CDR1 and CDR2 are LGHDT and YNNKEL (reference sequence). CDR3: CASSQDVGGGISYEQYF. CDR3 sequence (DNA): TGTGCCAGCAGCCAAGACGTAGGCGGGGGGATCTCCTACGAGCAGTACTTC.

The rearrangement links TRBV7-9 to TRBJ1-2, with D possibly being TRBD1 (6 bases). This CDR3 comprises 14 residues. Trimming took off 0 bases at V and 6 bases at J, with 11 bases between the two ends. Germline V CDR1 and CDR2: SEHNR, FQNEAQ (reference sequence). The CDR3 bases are TGTGCCAGCAGCTTAGCCCAGGGGTGGAATGGCTACACCTTC. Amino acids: CASSLAQGWNGYTF.